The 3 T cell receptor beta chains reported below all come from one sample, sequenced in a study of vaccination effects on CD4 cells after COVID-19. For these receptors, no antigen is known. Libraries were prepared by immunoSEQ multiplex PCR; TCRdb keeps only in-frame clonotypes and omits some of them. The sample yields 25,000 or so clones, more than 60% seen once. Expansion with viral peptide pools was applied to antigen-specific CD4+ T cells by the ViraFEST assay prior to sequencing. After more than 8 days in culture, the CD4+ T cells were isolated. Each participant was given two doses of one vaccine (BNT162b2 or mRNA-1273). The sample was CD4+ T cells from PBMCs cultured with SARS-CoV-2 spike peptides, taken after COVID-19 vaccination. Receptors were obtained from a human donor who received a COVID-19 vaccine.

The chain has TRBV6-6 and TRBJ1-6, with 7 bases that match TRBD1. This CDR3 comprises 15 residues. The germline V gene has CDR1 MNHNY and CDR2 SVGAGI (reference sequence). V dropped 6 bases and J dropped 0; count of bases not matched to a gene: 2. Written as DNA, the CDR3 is TGTGCCAGCAGAAGGGACAGCTCCTATAATTCACCCCTCCACTTT. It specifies CASRRDSSYNSPLHF.

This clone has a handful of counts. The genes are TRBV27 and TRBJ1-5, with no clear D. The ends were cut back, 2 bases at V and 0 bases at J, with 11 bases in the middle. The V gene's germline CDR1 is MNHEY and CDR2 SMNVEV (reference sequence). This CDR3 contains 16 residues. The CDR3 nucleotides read TGTGCCAGCAGTTTAAAGGGAGGGATTAGCAATCAGCCCCAGCATTTT. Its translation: CASSLKGGISNQPQHF.

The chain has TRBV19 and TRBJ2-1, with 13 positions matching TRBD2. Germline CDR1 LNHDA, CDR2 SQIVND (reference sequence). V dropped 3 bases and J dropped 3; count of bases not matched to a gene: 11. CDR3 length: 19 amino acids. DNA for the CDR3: TGTGCCAGTAGTATTTCCGGACTAGCGGGAGATACCTACTACAATGAGCAGTTCTTC. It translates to CASSISGLAGDTYYNEQFF.